Shown below are 17 T cell receptor beta chains from a single sample sequenced in a study of blood T cell repertoires in COVID-19. TCRdb keeps only in-frame clones here, not all; method: immunoSEQ multiplex PCR. The profile covers 85,000 to 95,000 clones, with around three quarters appearing a single time and approximately 6.8% taken by the ten largest. Material: peripheral blood. The source of these receptors is a man between 70 and 80 years old with acute or convalescent COVID-19.

The rearrangement joins TRBV4-1 to TRBJ1-3; 11 nucleotides agree with TRBD1. CDR3 length: 13 amino acids. J gave up 9 bases and V 6 bases, and 4 bases lay outside the gene matches. Germline lookup yields CDR1 MGHRA and CDR2 YSYEKL. The CDR3 nucleotides read TGCGCCAGCAGACAGGGACAGGGGGGCACCATATATTTT. Translating gives CASRQGQGGTIYF.

This clone was observed once. The chain couples TRBV25-1 to TRBJ1-3; 8 positions agree with TRBD1. The germline V gene encodes CDR1 MGHDK and CDR2 SYGVNS. CDR3 size: 16 residues. Losses at the gene ends were 4 bases for V and 1 base for J; bases not matched to a gene: 6. The CDR3 DNA follows: TGTGCCAGCAGTGCCCAAGGACAGGGTTCTGGAAACACCATATATTTT. It encodes CASSAQGQGSGNTIYF.

This chain uses TRBV6-5 with TRBJ2-5, with a tentative D call TRBD2 (6 bases). Between the trimmed V and J ends, which lost 6 bases and 1 base, there was a span of 15 bases. This CDR3 contains 15 residues. Germline loops: CDR1 MNHEY, CDR2 SVGAGI. CDR3 in amino acids: CASSPRRDFQETQYF. CDR3 bases: TGTGCCAGCAGCCCGCGAAGGGACTTCCAAGAGACCCAGTACTTC.

The chain has TRBV9 and TRBJ1-3; 8 bases line up with TRBD1. With 0 bases clipped from V and 2 bases from J, the junction kept 1 base outside the gene matches. The CDR3 has 15 residues. Germline CDR1 reads SGDLS; CDR2 reads YYNGEE. CDR3 sequence: CASSVGQGTGNTIYF. The CDR3 DNA is TGTGCCAGCAGCGTAGGACAGGGGACTGGAAACACCATATATTTT. The full variable domain, its missing parts supplied by reference TRBV9 and TRBJ1-3, is DSGVTQTPKHLITATGQRVTLRCSPRSGDLSVYWYQQSLDQGLQFLIQYYNGEERAKGNILERFSAQQFPDLHSELNLSSLELGDSALYFCASSVGQGTGNTIYFGEGSWLTVV.

The chain has TRBV10-3 and TRBJ2-2; D is possibly TRBD2 (6 bases). The CDR3 covers 14 residues. Germline V gene lookup returns CDR1 ENHRY and CDR2 SYGVKD. The V end lost 6 bases, the J end lost 4 bases, and 12 bases lay between the germline ends. The CDR3 protein is CAISGDSSTGELFF. The CDR3 region has the DNA TGTGCCATCAGCGGGGACTCTTCCACCGGGGAGCTGTTTTTT.

The rearrangement links TRBV7-6 to TRBJ1-6; D might be TRBD1 (6 bases). Looked up from germline, CDR1 is SGHVS and CDR2 is FNYEAQ. This CDR3 has 15 amino acids. V was shortened by 5 bases and J by 7 bases, with 15 bases between the two germline ends. The CDR3, as DNA: TGTGCCAGCAGCCCCGGACAGATGGGGAATTCACCCCTCCACTTT. This translates into CASSPGQMGNSPLHF.

The J gene is TRBJ1-1, the V gene TRBV28; 9 bases are a match to TRBD1. In germline, CDR1 is MDHEN, CDR2 SYDVKM. The V gene end was trimmed by 6 bases and the J gene end by 4 bases; junction bases not matched to a gene: 6. The CDR3 is 14 amino acids. Here the CDR3 DNA reads TGTGCCAGCAGCGGGAGGACAGGGGTCACTGAAGCTTTCTTT. It codes for CASSGRTGVTEAFF.

The sample holds one count of this clone. The chain joins TRBV30 to TRBJ1-2; 10 nucleotides match TRBD1. V shed 3 bases, J shed 6 bases, and the junction held 7 bases outside the gene matches. This CDR3 region has 14 residues. Germline V lookup: CDR1 GTSNPN, CDR2 SVGIG (reference sequence). The chain's CDR3 is CAWSSGTGENGYTF. The CDR3 region has the DNA TGTGCCTGGAGCTCCGGGACAGGGGAAAATGGCTACACCTTC. The full variable domain, its missing parts supplied by reference TRBV30 and TRBJ1-2, is SQTIHQWPATLVQPVGSPLSLECTVEGTSNPNLYWYRQAAGRGLQLLFYSVGIGQISSEVPQNLSASRPQDRQFILSSKKLLLSDSGFYLCAWSSGTGENGYTFGSGTRLTVV.

This clone was detected a few times. This sequence joins TRBV6-5 and TRBJ1-5; 8 bases match TRBD1. The CDR3 is 13 amino acids. J lost 6 bases, V lost 5 bases, and 3 bases had no gene match. Germline CDR1 is MNHEY and CDR2 is SVGAGI. DNA for the CDR3: TGTGCCAGCAGTCGACAGGGGACTCAGCCCCAGCATTTT. It translates to CASSRQGTQPQHF.

This clone showed up just once. The gene calls are TRBV7-6 and TRBJ1-1; no definite D call. The CDR3 has 14 amino acids. Germline V gene sequence: CDR1 SGHVS, CDR2 FNYEAQ. Trimming removed 1 base from V and 4 bases from J, with 10 bases in between. The CDR3 here is CASSLGAGVTEAFF. The CDR3 DNA reads as TGTGCCAGCAGCTTAGGGGCGGGAGTCACTGAAGCTTTCTTT.

The chain recombines TRBV5-6 with TRBJ2-3, with TRBD1 as a possible D gene (6 bases). Trimming removed 3 bases at V and 4 bases at J, with 18 bases between. Germline CDR1 SGHDT, CDR2 YYEEEE. The CDR3 runs to 16 residues. The CDR3 DNA reads as TGTGCCAGCAGCTGGCGTGGGACACGGGTCCCAGATACGCAGTATTTT. Amino acid sequence: CASSWRGTRVPDTQYF.

The chain couples TRBV5-1 to TRBJ2-7, with D uncertain. Trimming shortened V by 0 bases and J by 2 bases, and 6 bases separated the two germline ends. Germline V gives CDR1 SGHRS, CDR2 YFSETQ. The CDR3 runs to 13 residues. The CDR3 spells CASSLDPAYEQYF. The CDR3 DNA reads as TGCGCCAGCAGCTTGGACCCGGCCTACGAGCAGTACTTC.

This chain uses TRBV12-5 with TRBJ2-2; 8 nucleotides line up with TRBD2. Germline loops: CDR1 LGHNT, CDR2 FRNRAP. The CDR3 has 16 residues. V dropped 8 bases and J dropped 8; count of bases not matched to a gene: 16. The DNA of the CDR3 is TGTGCTAGTCTCCAAGTATCCGGGGGGGAAGGAGGGGAGCTGTTTTTT. Its translation: CASLQVSGGEGGELFF.

The J gene is TRBJ2-3, the V gene TRBV7-2; D possibly corresponds to TRBD1 (6 bases). Germline CDR1 reads SGHTA; CDR2 reads FQGNSA. Between the trimmed V and J ends, which lost 5 bases and 2 bases, there was a span of 14 bases. This CDR3 contains 15 residues. The DNA for the CDR3 is TGTGCCAGCAGCCCAGGGACAAGCCCCACAGATACGCAGTATTTT. Translated, it gives CASSPGTSPTDTQYF.

This rearrangement joins TRBV5-8 to TRBJ2-5; 8 bases fit TRBD1. The germline gives CDR1 SGHTS, CDR2 YDEGEE. The CDR3 is made up of 14 amino acids. The J segment lost 4 bases and the V segment lost 4 bases, leaving 6 bases of the junction unmatched. The CDR3 coding sequence is TGTGCCAGCAGCGCTTGGACAGGGACAGAGACCCAGTACTTC. Amino acids: CASSAWTGTETQYF.

The chain uses TRBV19 and TRBJ2-7; 7 nucleotides line up with TRBD1. Unmatched junction bases numbered 15, after V lost 3 bases and J lost 4 bases. The CDR3 runs to 17 residues. Germline V gene sequence: CDR1 LNHDA, CDR2 SQIVND (reference sequence). CDR3 coding DNA: TGTGCCAGTAGTATTTCCGGACAGGTCGGAACATTTTACGAGCAGTACTTC. As protein: CASSISGQVGTFYEQYF.

This chain connects TRBV7-2 to TRBJ1-2; a weak D match, TRBD1 (5 bases). Germline V CDR1 and CDR2: SGHTA, FQGNSA. This CDR3 contains 14 residues. Trimming left V 5 bases short and J 2 bases short, with 12 bases between. CDR3 in amino acids: CASSTGQGNYGYTF. The CDR3 DNA reads TGTGCCAGCAGCACCGGACAAGGGAACTATGGCTACACCTTC.